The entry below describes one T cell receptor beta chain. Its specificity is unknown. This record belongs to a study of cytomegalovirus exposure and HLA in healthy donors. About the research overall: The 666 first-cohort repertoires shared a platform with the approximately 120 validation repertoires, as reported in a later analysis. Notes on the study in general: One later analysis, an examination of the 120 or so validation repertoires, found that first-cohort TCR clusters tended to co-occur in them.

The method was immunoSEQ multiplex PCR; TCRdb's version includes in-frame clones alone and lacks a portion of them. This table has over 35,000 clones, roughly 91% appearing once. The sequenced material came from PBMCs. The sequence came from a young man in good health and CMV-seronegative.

The CDR3 DNA reads TGTGCCAGCAGACTCCTCGGGACAGGGGTATCGGAACAGGAGACCCAGTACTTC. Translated, it gives CASRLLGTGVSEQETQYF. The V call is TRBV27, the J call TRBJ2-5; TRBD1 matches 10 bases. Trimming took 6 bases from V and 5 from J; bases not matched to a gene: 18. The V gene's germline CDR1 is MNHEY and CDR2 SMNVEV (reference sequence). CDR3 size: 18 residues.